The 16 T cell receptor beta chains given below trace back to one sample, sequenced in a study of cytomegalovirus exposure and HLA in healthy donors. PCR amplification relied on 60 Vbeta primers (plus 13 Jbeta primers). Profiling relied on immunoSEQ multiplex PCR, and the TCRdb table lists in-frame clones only, not all of them. The sample consists of 45,000 to 65,000 clones, approximately 70% of them appearing once. The sequenced sample was PBMCs. The receptors were gathered from a man aged 18-30 years in good health and CMV-seronegative.

This clone was found once. V is TRBV7-2 and J is TRBJ1-6; 7 bases fit TRBD1. V shed 5 bases and J 8 bases; nucleotides not matched to a gene: 9. The CDR3 is made up of 15 amino acids. Germline values: CDR1 SGHTA, CDR2 FQGNSA. CDR3 region: CASSRDRQGDSPLHF. CDR3 sequence (DNA): TGTGCCAGCAGCCGTGATCGGCAGGGGGATTCACCCCTCCACTTT.

The V and J genes are TRBV2 and TRBJ1-2; the match to TRBD1 covers 7 bases. The CDR3 runs 14 residues. The V and J ends lost 5 bases and 8 bases, in that order; junction bases with no gene match: 11. Germline CDR1 and CDR2: SNHLY and FYNNEI. This CDR3 is CASSTGQERKGYTF. The CDR3 DNA sequence: TGTGCCAGCAGTACCGGACAGGAGAGGAAAGGCTACACCTTC.

V usage is TRBV7-9 and J usage is TRBJ2-1; a weak D match, TRBD2 (5 bases). CDR1 and CDR2 from the germline V gene are SEHNR and FQNEAQ (reference sequence). V lost 1 base, J lost 3 bases, and 7 bases lay in between. The CDR3 has 14 amino acids. The DNA for the CDR3 is TGTGCCAGCAGCTTAGGGACTGACTACAATGAGCAGTTCTTC. It is translated as CASSLGTDYNEQFF.

This rearrangement joins TRBV4-2 to TRBJ2-7, with 10 bases that match TRBD2. The V gene's germline CDR1 is LGHNA and CDR2 YNFKEQ. The CDR3 length is 15 residues. V was pared by 3 bases and J by 5 bases, with 7 bases of the junction left unmatched. The CDR3 loop is CASSQRTSGFNEQYF. The DNA of the CDR3 is TGTGCCAGCAGCCAGAGGACTAGCGGTTTCAACGAGCAGTACTTC.

The chain is built from TRBV28 and TRBJ2-7, with 7 bases lining up with TRBD2. Germline V gene data show CDR1 as MDHEN and CDR2 as SYDVKM. CDR3 length equals 13 residues. Trimming took 6 bases from V and 3 from J; bases not matched to a gene: 5. CDR3 DNA: TGTGCCAGCAGCTGGGGAGGGAACTACGAGCAGTACTTC. Amino acids: CASSWGGNYEQYF.

The chain combines TRBV30 with TRBJ2-1; 12 nucleotides align to TRBD2. The V gene's germline CDR1 is GTSNPN and CDR2 SVGIG (reference sequence). V lost 5 bases and J lost 3; bases outside the gene matches: 5. The CDR3 loop spans 15 amino acids. CDR3 in amino acids: CAWGASGRVYNEQFF. DNA of the CDR3: TGTGCCTGGGGCGCTAGCGGGAGGGTCTACAATGAGCAGTTCTTC. The variable domain in full, completed from reference TRBV30 and TRBJ2-1, reads SQTIHQWPATLVQPVGSPLSLECTVEGTSNPNLYWYRQAAGRGLQLLFYSVGIGQISSEVPQNLSASRPQDRQFILSSKKLLLSDSGFYLCAWGASGRVYNEQFFGPGTRLTVL.

In its sample, this clone was seen a few times. This sequence joins TRBV6-1 and TRBJ2-3; possible D gene TRBD2, 6 bases. CDR1 is MNHNS and CDR2 is SASEGT in the germline V gene. Trimming pared 4 bases from V and 2 bases from J, leaving 16 bases between. The CDR3 consists of 16 residues. CDR3 in amino acids: CASSALAGGLTDTQYF. The CDR3 nucleotides are TGTGCCAGCAGTGCCCTAGCTGGAGGGCTCACAGATACGCAGTATTTT.

The V call is TRBV5-5, the J call TRBJ2-5, with 8 bases identical to TRBD2. Germline V gene data show CDR1 as SGHKS and CDR2 as YYEKEE (reference sequence). The V gene end was trimmed by 0 bases and the J gene end by 1 base; junction bases not matched to a gene: 2. This CDR3 region has 15 residues. The CDR3 nucleotides are TGTGCCAGCAGCTTGGGGCTAGCGGGCCAAGAGACCCAGTACTTC. Residues: CASSLGLAGQETQYF.

The V and J genes are TRBV10-3 and TRBJ2-1; 10 bases match TRBD2. CDR3 length equals 18 residues. Looked up from germline, CDR1 is ENHRY and CDR2 is SYGVKD. Losses at the gene ends were 3 bases for V and 7 bases for J; bases not matched to a gene: 15. The CDR3 nucleotides are TGTGCCATCAGTGACCAATCTGTAAGCGGGAGGGGAGGGAATGAGCAGTTCTTC. Its translation is CAISDQSVSGRGGNEQFF.

The chain is built from TRBV6-1 and TRBJ2-7; possible D gene TRBD2, 6 bases. CDR3 length equals 14 residues. The germline V gene encodes CDR1 MNHNS and CDR2 SASEGT. The V gene lost 4 bases and the J gene lost 3 bases, with 13 bases spanning the gap. The CDR3 DNA is TGTGCCAGCAGTGCGGGACTGCAAATCTACGAGCAGTACTTC. This encodes CASSAGLQIYEQYF.

The J gene is TRBJ1-2, the V gene TRBV30; D is uncertain. CDR1 is GTSNPN and CDR2 is SVGIG in the germline V gene (reference sequence). The V gene lost 0 bases and the J gene lost 6 bases, with 5 bases spanning the gap. CDR3 length: 11 residues. The chain's CDR3 is CAWSVSDGYTF. CDR3 coding DNA: TGTGCCTGGAGTGTCAGCGATGGCTACACCTTC.

Points on this clone: One end of the junction does not line up with germline, which may come from a read error. The chain employs TRBV29-1 and TRBJ2-1, with a possible D match to TRBD2 (5 bases). CDR3 length equals 16 residues. Germline-derived CDR1 and CDR2 are SQVTM and ANQGSEA. This CDR3 reads CSVESATISSSNEQFF. DNA for the CDR3: TGCAGCGTTGAGTCCGCGACTATCTCTTCCTCCAATGAGCAGTTCTTC.

This clone was picked up a small number of times. The chain combines TRBV29-1 with TRBJ2-3, with a weak D call TRBD2 (5 bases). This CDR3 contains 13 residues. CDR1 is SQVTM, CDR2 ANQGSEA, per germline. V lost 6 bases and J 4 bases, leaving 14 bases between the germline ends. The CDR3 DNA sequence: TGCAGCGTACGGGATGGAGGCGCAGATACGCAGTATTTT. Translating gives CSVRDGGADTQYF.

The rearrangement joins TRBV14 to TRBJ2-7, with D maybe TRBD1 (7 bases). Trimming took 8 bases from V and 5 from J, leaving 22 bases between them. CDR3 length: 15 amino acids. In germline, CDR1 is SGHDN, CDR2 FVKESK. The CDR3 protein is CASRGTATSSDEQYF. CDR3 sequence (DNA): TGTGCCAGCCGGGGGACAGCGACGTCGAGCGACGAGCAGTACTTC.

V is TRBV18 and J is TRBJ2-7; 7 bases are a match to TRBD2. Germline V gives CDR1 KGHSH, CDR2 LQKENI. J lost 2 bases, V lost 1 base, and 2 bases had no gene match. This CDR3 has 14 amino acids. For the CDR3, the DNA is TGTGCCAGCTCACCACGGGAGGGGACCTACGAGCAGTACTTC. The encoded protein is CASSPREGTYEQYF.

This clone was counted once. The chain uses TRBV19 and TRBJ1-1; TRBD1 matches at 8 bases. The CDR3 spans 11 residues. V lost 6 bases and J lost 11; bases outside the gene matches: 5. Germline CDR1 is LNHDA and CDR2 is SQIVND (reference sequence). DNA of the CDR3: TGTGCCAGTAGCCTCGACAGGGGTGCTTTCTTT. Translating gives CASSLDRGAFF.